These 30 T cell receptor beta chains were all obtained from the same sample, sequenced in a study of blood T cell repertoires in COVID-19. The assay was immunoSEQ multiplex PCR, and TCRdb's table has in-frame clones only and misses some. The data contain under 450,000 clones, 88% of them singletons. The specimen was peripheral blood. Every receptor here comes from a woman aged 50 to 60 with COVID-19, enrolled during active disease.

The V and J genes are TRBV19 and TRBJ1-1, with 7 bases fitting TRBD1. Trimming at V came to 3 bases and at J to 4 bases, leaving 11 bases not matched to a gene. This CDR3 spans 16 amino acids. In germline, CDR1 is LNHDA, CDR2 SQIVND (reference sequence). As DNA, the CDR3 is TGTGCCAGTAGTATTGCTTCGACAGGGACGGGCACTGAAGCTTTCTTT. Its protein is CASSIASTGTGTEAFF.

V gene TRBV4-1 combines with J gene TRBJ2-1, with 7 bases identical to TRBD1. Trimming at V came to 6 bases and at J to 1 base, leaving 6 bases not matched to a gene. The CDR3 is 15 residues long. Germline assignment: CDR1 MGHRA and CDR2 YSYEKL. CDR3 region: CASSPDRASYNEQFF. Here the CDR3 DNA reads TGCGCCAGCAGTCCAGACAGGGCATCCTACAATGAGCAGTTCTTC.

The J gene is TRBJ2-1, the V gene TRBV6-6, with D uncertain. The CDR3 has 13 amino acids. Trimming pared 2 bases from V and 3 bases from J, leaving 5 bases between. Germline CDR1 reads MNHNY; CDR2 reads SVGAGI (reference sequence). The CDR3 region is CASSYGHYNEQFF. DNA for the CDR3: TGTGCCAGCAGTTACGGGCACTACAATGAGCAGTTCTTC.

This rearrangement joins TRBV6-5 to TRBJ1-1, with 10 bases lining up with TRBD1. V gave up 1 base and J gave up 6 bases; unmatched junction bases: 5. The germline gives CDR1 MNHEY, CDR2 SVGAGI. The length of the CDR3 is 15 residues. CDR3 sequence: CASSYLRTGGSEAFF. DNA for the CDR3: TGTGCCAGCAGTTACTTAAGGACAGGGGGTTCTGAAGCTTTCTTT.

The chain employs TRBV12-3 or TRBV12-4 and TRBJ2-3; 8 bases match TRBD1. The length of the CDR3 is 13 residues. The V gene end was trimmed by 6 bases and the J gene end by 11 bases; junction bases not matched to a gene: 10. The CDR3: CASSLSGGGKQYF. DNA for the CDR3: TGTGCCAGCAGCTTGTCAGGGGGCGGGAAGCAGTATTTT.

This clone was seen only once. The J gene is TRBJ2-2, the V gene TRBV5-6, with D unclear. V was cut by 0 bases and J by 1 base, with 10 bases left in between. Germline loops: CDR1 SGHDT, CDR2 YYEEEE. CDR3 length equals 16 residues. CDR3 in DNA: TGTGCCAGCAGCTTGGCCTGGCTCCAGAACACCGGGGAGCTGTTTTTT. It specifies CASSLAWLQNTGELFF.

The rearrangement uses TRBV27 and TRBJ1-4, with D possibly matching TRBD1 (5 bases). Germline V gene data show CDR1 as MNHEY and CDR2 as SMNVEV (reference sequence). This CDR3 comprises 13 residues. V lost 2 bases and J 11 bases, leaving 12 bases between the germline ends. CDR3 nucleotide sequence: TGTGCCAGCAGTTTACGGAGGGGAGACAAACTGTTTTTT. Translation gives CASSLRRGDKLFF.

With respect to this clone: In the same sample, other DNA sequences code for this CDR3. Here the CDR3 DNA reads TGTGCCAGCTCACTCGGAGGCAGGGGAAACACTGAAGCTTTCTTT. Encoded protein: CASSLGGRGNTEAFF. The V and J genes are TRBV18 and TRBJ1-1; D is perhaps TRBD1 (6 bases). The V gene lost 4 bases and the J gene lost 2 bases, with 14 bases spanning the gap. Germline CDR1 KGHSH, CDR2 LQKENI. The CDR3 has 15 amino acids.

In its sample, this clone was seen once. The V and J genes are TRBV28 and TRBJ1-2, with TRBD1 as a possible D gene (5 bases). Germline V CDR1 and CDR2: MDHEN, SYDVKM. The CDR3 totals 14 residues. Trimming shortened V by 3 bases and J by 4 bases, and 12 bases separated the two germline ends. The CDR3 sequence is CASSLPGNLYGYTF. The CDR3 region has the DNA TGTGCCAGCAGTTTGCCAGGGAACCTCTATGGCTACACCTTC.

This chain links TRBV28 with TRBJ1-2; D perhaps matches TRBD1 (6 bases). Trimming took 6 bases from V and 0 from J, leaving 17 bases between them. Germline values: CDR1 MDHEN, CDR2 SYDVKM. This CDR3 has 16 residues. The CDR3, as DNA: TGTGCCAGCAGGCGTCTCCAATACAGGGCTAACTATGGCTACACCTTC. Amino acid sequence: CASRRLQYRANYGYTF.

This clone was observed a single time. This chain joins TRBV24-1 and TRBJ2-1, with 7 bases lining up with TRBD2. Losses at the gene ends were 8 bases for V and 5 bases for J; bases not matched to a gene: 8. The CDR3 length is 14 residues. CDR1 and CDR2 from the germline V gene are KGHDR and SFDVKD. The CDR3 sequence: CATTTGSGDNEQFF. Here the CDR3 DNA reads TGTGCCACCACCACGGGGAGCGGGGACAATGAGCAGTTCTTC.

The chain employs TRBV29-1 and TRBJ2-1; 9 bases agree with TRBD2. The CDR3 covers 16 residues. CDR1 and CDR2 (germline): SQVTM, ANQGSEA. V trimming: 0 bases; J trimming: 5 bases; junction bases outside the gene matches: 8. The CDR3 loop is CSVEDVRSGGNNEQFF. CDR3 bases: TGCAGCGTTGAAGATGTTCGGAGCGGGGGGAACAATGAGCAGTTCTTC.

The rearrangement uses TRBV19 and TRBJ1-3; no reliable D call. CDR1 is LNHDA and CDR2 is SQIVND in the germline V gene (reference sequence). The CDR3 contains 13 residues. The V end lost 9 bases, the J end lost 7 bases, and 16 bases lay between the germline ends. CDR3 amino acids: CASLAASWNTIYF. CDR3 in DNA: TGTGCCAGCCTTGCAGCGAGTTGGAACACCATATATTTT.

This clone showed up just a few times. The rearrangement joins TRBV29-1 to TRBJ2-7; TRBD2 aligns across 8 bases. The V gene's germline CDR1 is SQVTM and CDR2 ANQGSEA. J lost 5 bases, V lost 0 bases, and 9 bases had no gene match. The CDR3 extends over 15 amino acids. CDR3 bases: TGCAGCGTTGAAGATTCTACGGGGGGGCCCGACGAGCAGTACTTC. This gives the protein CSVEDSTGGPDEQYF.

The V and J genes are TRBV30 and TRBJ1-1; D unclear. The V gene's germline CDR1 is GTSNPN and CDR2 SVGIG (reference sequence). The length of the CDR3 is 13 residues. V was shortened by 3 bases and J by 5 bases, with 13 bases between the two germline ends. The DNA of the CDR3 is TGTGCCTGGAGCAAGCCCGCGGGGACTGAAGCTTTCTTT. Protein sequence: CAWSKPAGTEAFF.

This chain joins TRBV7-2 and TRBJ2-4; 7 bases align to TRBD1. The CDR3 sequence is 14 residues long. V was clipped by 1 base and J by 7 bases; unmatched bases: 4. The germline V gene encodes CDR1 SGHTA and CDR2 FQGNSA. CDR3 DNA sequence: TGTGCCAGCAGCTTAGAAGGGGGCTGGAACATTCAGTACTTC. Amino acids: CASSLEGGWNIQYF.

The V call is TRBV14, the J call TRBJ1-1; 7 bases map to TRBD1. The junction had 9 bases not matched to a gene; V was cut back by 4 bases and J by 1 base. Germline assignment: CDR1 SGHDN and CDR2 FVKESK. This CDR3 is 16 amino acids long. CDR3 coding DNA: TGTGCCAGCAGCCTCCGGACAGGAGGGTGGAACACTGAAGCTTTCTTT. Its protein is CASSLRTGGWNTEAFF. Full variable domain (rest looked up from reference TRBV14 and TRBJ1-1): EAGVTQFPSHSVIEKGQTVTLRCDPISGHDNLYWYRRVMGKEIKFLLHFVKESKQDESGMPNNRFLAERTGGTYSTLKVQPAELEDSGVYFCASSLRTGGWNTEAFFGQGTRLTVV.

The genes are TRBV30 and TRBJ1-2; 9 nucleotides align to TRBD1. The germline V gene encodes CDR1 GTSNPN and CDR2 SVGIG (reference sequence). This CDR3 has 14 amino acids. J lost 3 bases, V lost 5 bases, and 7 bases had no gene match. The CDR3 spells CAWAGTGPYYGYTF. DNA for the CDR3: TGTGCCTGGGCCGGGACAGGGCCTTACTATGGCTACACCTTC.

The chain links TRBV5-1 to TRBJ1-1; D gene uncertain. The CDR3 has 12 residues. Trimming removed 4 bases from V and 0 bases from J, with 4 bases in between. Germline loops: CDR1 SGHRS, CDR2 YFSETQ. For the CDR3, the DNA is TGCGCCAGCAGCACACTGAACACTGAAGCTTTCTTT. The encoded protein is CASSTLNTEAFF.

This clone came up a few times. This chain links TRBV30 with TRBJ2-1; 9 bases map to TRBD1. This CDR3 is built from 15 residues. Germline lookup yields CDR1 GTSNPN and CDR2 SVGIG (reference sequence). The V segment lost 3 bases and the J segment 3 bases; nucleotides outside the gene matches: 6. Written as DNA, the CDR3 is TGTGCCTGGAGCCACACGGACAGGGGCTACAATGAGCAGTTCTTC. Its translation: CAWSHTDRGYNEQFF. The entire variable domain, with the rest obtained from reference TRBV30 and TRBJ2-1, is as follows: SQTIHQWPATLVQPVGSPLSLECTVEGTSNPNLYWYRQAAGRGLQLLFYSVGIGQISSEVPQNLSASRPQDRQFILSSKKLLLSDSGFYLCAWSHTDRGYNEQFFGPGTRLTVL.

Regarding this clone: Distinct nucleotide sequences in the sample also encode this CDR3. The chain uses TRBV27 and TRBJ1-1; D is perhaps TRBD1 (6 bases). Per germline, CDR1 MNHEY and CDR2 SMNVEV (reference sequence). Trimming shortened V by 3 bases and J by 4 bases, and 12 bases separated the two germline ends. This CDR3 region has 14 residues. The CDR3 here is CASSFYREGTEAFF. The CDR3 nucleotides read TGTGCCAGCAGTTTCTACAGGGAGGGCACTGAAGCTTTCTTT.

The chain combines TRBV4-1 with TRBJ1-2; D is ambiguous. V was pared by 1 base and J by 5 bases, with 11 bases between. CDR3 size: 14 residues. CDR1 is MGHRA, CDR2 YSYEKL, per germline. In DNA form, the CDR3 reads TGCGCCAGCAGCCAAGCGTTACGAGATTATGGCTACACCTTC. It yields the protein CASSQALRDYGYTF.

The rearrangement uses TRBV11-3 and TRBJ2-1; D might be TRBD1 (7 bases). Germline V gene lookup returns CDR1 SGHNT and CDR2 YENEEA. With 3 bases removed from V and 4 bases from J, the gap between germline ends came to 10 bases. The length of the CDR3 is 14 residues. The CDR3 protein is CASSLTGTYNEQFF. The CDR3 coding sequence is TGTGCCAGCAGCTTGACAGGGACTTACAATGAGCAGTTCTTC.

The chain uses TRBV6-5 and TRBJ1-5, with TRBD1 as a possible D gene (6 bases). V lost 7 bases and J 3 bases, leaving 10 bases between the germline ends. The germline V gene has CDR1 MNHEY and CDR2 SVGAGI. The CDR3 sequence is 13 residues long. CDR3 nucleotides: TGTGCCAGCACCCCAGGGGTCAATCAGCCCCAGCATTTT. Translated, it gives CASTPGVNQPQHF.

J is TRBJ2-5 and V is TRBV19; 8 positions agree with TRBD2. The V gene's germline CDR1 is LNHDA and CDR2 SQIVND (reference sequence). Trimming at V came to 2 bases and at J to 4 bases, leaving 9 bases not matched to a gene. The CDR3 length is 16 residues. CDR3 bases: TGTGCCAGTAGTATACGAGGCGGGGGGACGTCAGAGACCCAGTACTTC. It is translated as CASSIRGGGTSETQYF.

This sequence joins TRBV3-1 (or the pseudogene TRBV3-2) and TRBJ1-4; unclear D gene. V was cut by 0 bases and J by 8 bases, with 13 bases left in between. CDR3 size: 15 residues. Germline V CDR1 and CDR2: LGHDT, YNNKEL (reference sequence). The CDR3 DNA sequence: TGTGCCAGCAGCCAAGATCGGGAAATCCCGGAAAAACTGTTTTTT. Translated, it gives CASSQDREIPEKLFF.

This rearrangement joins TRBV4-1 to TRBJ1-4; TRBD1 might be the D (6 bases). This CDR3 is 16 amino acids long. Germline CDR1 and CDR2: MGHRA and YSYEKL. V was trimmed by 0 bases and J by 6 bases, leaving 14 bases between them. As DNA, the CDR3 is TGCGCCAGCAGCCAAGAGGGAGGGGGAGGGGATGAAAAACTGTTTTTT. Protein sequence: CASSQEGGGGDEKLFF.

The V and J genes are TRBV24-1 and TRBJ2-5; 7 bases are shared with TRBD2. This CDR3 comprises 15 residues. Germline V CDR1 and CDR2: KGHDR, SFDVKD. The V gene end was trimmed by 9 bases and the J gene end by 4 bases; junction bases not matched to a gene: 13. The CDR3 coding sequence is TGTGCCACCGCCCCCAGCGGGGCGCCAATAGAGACCCAGTACTTC. Residues: CATAPSGAPIETQYF.

The J gene is TRBJ1-2, the V gene TRBV7-3; 9 bases fit TRBD1. The V gene end was trimmed by 5 bases and the J gene end by 3 bases; junction bases not matched to a gene: 4. CDR1 and CDR2 (germline): SGHTA, FQGTGA. The length of the CDR3 is 14 residues. CDR3 sequence: CASSPTGGYYGYTF. DNA for the CDR3: TGTGCCAGCAGCCCTACAGGGGGCTACTATGGCTACACCTTC.

The rearrangement links TRBV5-1 to TRBJ1-5, with 7 bases identical to TRBD1. Per germline, CDR1 SGHRS and CDR2 YFSETQ. The CDR3 is made up of 13 amino acids. V lost 4 bases to trimming and J lost 6 bases; unmatched junction nucleotides: 4. The CDR3 sequence: CASSPTGTQPQHF. DNA of the CDR3: TGCGCCAGCAGCCCGACAGGGACTCAGCCCCAGCATTTT.